Presented here are 19 T cell receptor beta chains from one specimen sequenced in a study of T cell responses to AZD1222 COVID-19 vaccine. Sequencing was performed with immunoSEQ multiplex PCR; in TCRdb, only in-frame clones are kept and a portion is missing. The sample consists of some 140,000 clones, roughly nine tenths of them appearing once. The sequencing here drew on peripheral blood, taken on day 0 of AZD1222 vaccination. These receptors all come from an adult in good health.

V is TRBV12-5 and J is TRBJ1-6; D perhaps matches TRBD1 (5 bases). The CDR3 is made up of 15 amino acids. V lost 6 bases to trimming and J lost 9 bases, with 18 bases between them. CDR1 and CDR2 (germline): LGHNT, FRNRAP. The CDR3 spells CASGRDPRVGSPLHF. As DNA, the CDR3 is TGTGCTAGTGGCCGGGACCCCCGAGTTGGTTCACCCCTCCACTTT.

The CDR3 protein is CSAAPTYEQYF. The DNA of the CDR3 is TGCAGTGCCGCCCCAACCTACGAGCAGTACTTC. The rearrangement uses TRBV20-1 and TRBJ2-7; no firm D call. The CDR3 contains 11 residues. Germline values: CDR1 DFQATT, CDR2 SNEGSKA (reference sequence). Between the trimmed V and J ends, which lost 6 bases and 2 bases, there was a span of 8 bases.

This chain connects TRBV29-1 to TRBJ1-4; D is ambiguous. The V and J ends lost 4 bases and 7 bases respectively, with 13 bases between them. The CDR3 runs 13 residues. Per germline, CDR1 SQVTM and CDR2 ANQGSEA. In nucleotides, the CDR3 is TGCAGCGTTGTTGGCAGGATAGGTGAAAAACTGTTTTTT. Translation: CSVVGRIGEKLFF.

This chain connects TRBV9 to TRBJ1-6; 10 bases are shared with TRBD1. J gave up 6 bases and V 3 bases, and 15 bases lay outside the gene matches. Looked up from germline, CDR1 is SGDLS and CDR2 is YYNGEE. This CDR3 contains 19 residues. The CDR3 is CASSASHNLRDRGNSPLHF. In DNA form, the CDR3 reads TGTGCCAGCAGCGCTTCCCATAACCTCCGGGACAGGGGTAATTCACCCCTCCACTTT.

The V gene is TRBV12-3 or TRBV12-4, the J gene TRBJ1-1; possible D gene TRBD1, 6 bases. CDR3 length: 12 residues. V was clipped by 7 bases and J by 5 bases, with 11 bases between them. In nucleotides, the CDR3 is TGTGCCAGCACCCGGACAGTTACTGAAGCTTTCTTT. Translation gives CASTRTVTEAFF.

The V gene is TRBV7-2, the J gene TRBJ2-1; D gene unclear. Trimming removed 1 base at V and 7 bases at J, with 11 bases between. Germline values: CDR1 SGHTA, CDR2 FQGNSA. The CDR3 is 14 amino acids. The CDR3: CASSLGAGRNEQFF. CDR3 sequence (DNA): TGTGCCAGCAGCTTAGGAGCAGGTCGGAATGAGCAGTTCTTC. The full variable domain, its missing parts supplied by reference TRBV7-2 and TRBJ2-1, is GAGVSQSPSNKVTEKGKDVELRCDPISGHTALYWYRQSLGQGLEFLIYFQGNSAPDKSGLPSDRFSAERTGGSVSTLTIQRTQQEDSAVYLCASSLGAGRNEQFFGPGTRLTVL.

This clone was observed once. The chain is built from TRBV4-1 and TRBJ2-5, with D tentatively TRBD1 (5 bases). The CDR3 loop spans 17 amino acids. Germline loops: CDR1 MGHRA, CDR2 YSYEKL. V gave up 0 bases and J gave up 2 bases, with 16 bases separating them. CDR3 protein: CASSQDPLGVGQETQYF. The CDR3 DNA follows: TGCGCCAGCAGCCAAGATCCCTTAGGGGTAGGGCAAGAGACCCAGTACTTC.

DNA for the CDR3: TGTGCCAGCAGTACTGGGCGGGGGGAGCTGTTTTTT. Protein sequence: CASSTGRGELFF. This chain uses TRBV6-5 with TRBJ2-2; D is unresolved. The CDR3 sequence is 12 residues long. Trimming left V 5 bases short and J 8 bases short, with 9 bases between. In germline, CDR1 is MNHEY, CDR2 SVGAGI.

V and J are TRBV5-1 and TRBJ2-7, with TRBD2 identical over 10 bases. The CDR3 covers 14 residues. V lost 4 bases to trimming and J lost 5 bases; unmatched junction nucleotides: 6. Germline CDR1 reads SGHRS; CDR2 reads YFSETQ. The CDR3 reads CASSRAGGDHEQYF. DNA for the CDR3: TGCGCCAGCAGCCGAGCGGGAGGGGACCACGAGCAGTACTTC. The entire variable domain, with the rest obtained from reference TRBV5-1 and TRBJ2-7, is as follows: KAGVTQTPRYLIKTRGQQVTLSCSPISGHRSVSWYQQTPGQGLQFLFEYFSETQRNKGNFPGRFSGRQFSNSRSEMNVSTLELGDSALYLCASSRAGGDHEQYFGPGTRLTVT.

As DNA, the CDR3 is TGTGCCAGCCGTAGTGGAACAGGGAAGCATGAGCAGTTCTTC. Protein product: CASRSGTGKHEQFF. The V call is TRBV2, the J call TRBJ2-1, with D possibly matching TRBD1 (6 bases). The germline gives CDR1 SNHLY, CDR2 FYNNEI. The V and J ends lost 8 bases and 8 bases respectively, with 19 bases between them. This CDR3 has 14 amino acids.

J is TRBJ2-1 and V is TRBV5-1, with 11 bases aligning to TRBD1. Germline values: CDR1 SGHRS, CDR2 YFSETQ. This CDR3 contains 17 residues. Trimming at V came to 4 bases and at J to 4 bases, leaving 10 bases not matched to a gene. The CDR3 loop reads CASSAGAGTGGYNEQFF. The CDR3 DNA reads as TGCGCCAGCAGCGCGGGGGCCGGGACAGGGGGATACAATGAGCAGTTCTTC.

This chain uses TRBV5-4 with TRBJ2-5; 14 positions agree with TRBD2. The germline V gene encodes CDR1 SGHNT and CDR2 YYREEE (reference sequence). This CDR3 is 16 amino acids long. With 4 bases clipped from V and 5 bases from J, the junction kept 7 bases outside the gene matches. The CDR3 DNA reads TGTGCCAGCAGCCGTGGACTAGCGGGAGGCCGGGAGACCCAGTACTTC. Its translation: CASSRGLAGGRETQYF.

The J gene is TRBJ1-5, the V gene TRBV2; no clear D. Between the trimmed V and J ends, which lost 6 bases and 2 bases, there was a span of 8 bases. The CDR3 length is 13 residues. Looked up from germline, CDR1 is SNHLY and CDR2 is FYNNEI. The DNA of the CDR3 is TGTGCCAGCAGCTCGGAGGGCAATCAGCCCCAGCATTTT. The encoded protein is CASSSEGNQPQHF.

This clone was picked up a small number of times. The chain employs TRBV19 and TRBJ1-2; no clear D gene. Trimming shortened V by 6 bases and J by 7 bases, and 12 bases separated the two germline ends. Germline-derived CDR1 and CDR2 are LNHDA and SQIVND (reference sequence). The CDR3 contains 12 residues. CDR3 in amino acids: CASRRSTGGYTF. In nucleotides, the CDR3 is TGTGCCAGTAGGAGGTCGACCGGTGGCTACACCTTC.

The chain links TRBV7-8 to TRBJ2-3; tentatively, D is TRBD2 (6 bases). The V end lost 4 bases, the J end lost 3 bases, and 23 bases lay between the germline ends. The CDR3 consists of 18 residues. The germline CDR1 and CDR2 sequences are SGHVS and FQNEAQ. CDR3 region: CASSSRTQGGRKTDTQYF. The CDR3 DNA reads TGTGCCAGCAGCTCCAGGACTCAGGGAGGTAGAAAAACAGATACGCAGTATTTT. Complete variable domain (other parts from reference TRBV7-8 and TRBJ2-3): GAGVSQSPRYKVAKRGQDVALRCDPISGHVSLFWYQQALGQGPEFLTYFQNEAQLDKSGLPSDRFFAERPEGSVSTLKIQRTQQEDSAVYLCASSSRTQGGRKTDTQYFGPGTRLTVL.

This chain links TRBV25-1 with TRBJ2-2; 7 nucleotides agree with TRBD2. From germline, CDR1 is MGHDK and CDR2 SYGVNS. CDR3 length equals 18 residues. Trimming took 0 bases from V and 1 from J; bases not matched to a gene: 8. In nucleotides, the CDR3 is TGTGCCAGCAGTGAATATTATTTTGGGAGGGTGAACACCGGGGAGCTGTTTTTT. Its protein product is CASSEYYFGRVNTGELFF.

The J gene is TRBJ2-7, the V gene TRBV3-1 (or the pseudogene TRBV3-2), with TRBD2 matching over 11 bases. The CDR3 has 16 amino acids. V lost 1 base to trimming and J lost 5 bases; unmatched junction nucleotides: 7. Germline CDR1 is LGHDT and CDR2 is YNNKEL (reference sequence). CDR3 sequence (DNA): TGTGCCAGCAGCCAAGGTTGGGCTAGCGGGAGGAACGAGCAGTACTTC. Its protein product is CASSQGWASGRNEQYF.

The V and J genes are TRBV19 and TRBJ2-7; 8 positions match TRBD1. Germline assignment: CDR1 LNHDA and CDR2 SQIVND (reference sequence). After removal of 4 bases from V and 4 bases from J, the junction contained 15 bases not matched to a gene. The CDR3 runs 17 residues. The CDR3 sequence is CASSNPTGVLDRYEQYF. Written as DNA, the CDR3 is TGTGCCAGTAGTAACCCGACAGGGGTACTCGACCGGTACGAGCAGTACTTC.

The CDR3 loop is CAASGGLAVTYEQYF. As DNA, the CDR3 is TGTGCCGCCTCAGGGGGGCTAGCGGTGACCTACGAGCAGTACTTC. V is TRBV10-3 and J is TRBJ2-7, with D tentatively TRBD1 or TRBD2 (7 bases each). V was cut by 11 bases and J by 2 bases, with 22 bases left in between. The V gene's germline CDR1 is ENHRY and CDR2 SYGVKD. The CDR3 is made up of 15 amino acids.